The clone carrying this TCR beta chain was found once. The data stem from a study of blood T cell repertoires in COVID-19. V shed 4 bases and J shed 4 bases, with 18 bases lying between them. The V gene's germline CDR1 is SGHNT and CDR2 YYREEE (reference sequence). This CDR3 is 15 amino acids long. In the authors' methods: Reference gene primer amplification gave estimated nucleated cell counts. This table comes from immunoSEQ multiplex PCR, and its TCRdb copy is limited to in-frame clones, with some not included. Clonal size and the V and J genes are those of that table, whereas D and trimming came from the DNA. The table includes 250,000 to 350,000 clones, around nine tenths detected once.

Material: peripheral blood. This sequence was found in a woman between 40 and 50 years old who had recovered from COVID-19. This chain links TRBV5-4 with TRBJ2-7; tentatively, D is TRBD1 (7 bases). The CDR3 region is CASSQPGAGGYEQYF. The CDR3 nucleotides read TGTGCCAGCAGCCAACCCGGGGCAGGGGGGTACGAGCAGTACTTC.